Listed below are T cell receptor beta chains from one sample, sequenced in a study of OX40 agonist ivuxolimab in advanced cancers. The table came from immunoSEQ multiplex PCR; TCRdb's copy has only in-frame clones and leaves some out. Of more than 70,000 clones in the sample, roughly nine tenths were seen once. The source material was CD4+ or CD8+ T cells sorted from blood, sampled in a trial of the OX40 agonist ivuxolimab. Every receptor here comes from an adult with an advanced solid tumor such as melanoma, head and neck, liver or kidney cancer. CDR3s include the opening cysteine and the closing phenylalanine or tryptophan. D genes are given only for firm matches. The size entry is marked missing in some rows and otherwise reads once, few, many or a size class.

clone_size	j_call	cdr3_length	v_call	d_call	cdr3_aa	cdr3_nt
-	TRBJ2-2	15	TRBV16	-	CASSQNRLATGELFF	TGTGCCAGCAGCCAAAACCGGTTGGCCACCGGGGAGCTGTTTTTT
-	TRBJ2-3	17	TRBV28	TRBD2	CASSLVHGLAGTDTQYF	TGTGCCAGCAGTTTGGTTCACGGACTAGCGGGCACAGATACGCAGTATTTT
-	TRBJ2-5	14	TRBV2	TRBD2	CASKTSGSQETQYF	TGTGCCAGCAAAACTAGCGGGTCTCAAGAGACCCAGTACTTC
once	TRBJ2-7	12	TRBV30	-	CAWGVAIYEQYF	TGTGCCTGGGGAGTCGCGATCTACGAGCAGTACTTC
-	TRBJ2-1	17	TRBV9	-	CASSVEGGRVSHNEQFF	TGTGCCAGCAGCGTAGAGGGGGGGCGCGTTTCCCACAATGAGCAGTTCTTC
once	TRBJ2-5	13	TRBV30	-	CAWGRNSQETQYF	TGTGCCTGGGGACGTAACTCGCAGGAGACCCAGTACTTC
-	TRBJ1-3	15	TRBV6-5	TRBD1	CASSPGQSSGNTIYF	TGTGCCAGCAGCCCGGGACAGAGCTCTGGAAACACCATATATTTT
-	TRBJ1-1	12	TRBV19	-	CAASGVRTEAFF	TGTGCCGCGTCGGGGGTGCGCACTGAAGCTTTCTTT
-	TRBJ2-2	14	TRBV30	TRBD1	CACQTGGYTGELFF	TGTGCCTGCCAGACAGGGGGCTACACCGGGGAGCTGTTTTTT
-	TRBJ2-3	13	TRBV18	-	CASSARQGDTQYF	TGTGCCAGCTCTGCCCGTCAAGGGGATACGCAGTATTTT
-	TRBJ2-2	11	TRBV2	-	CASSRGGELFF	TGTGCCAGCAGTAGGGGGGGGGAGCTGTTTTTT
once	TRBJ2-1	12	TRBV19	-	CASSILAGKQFF	TGTGCCAGTAGTATATTGGCAGGGAAGCAGTTCTTC
-	TRBJ2-5	16	TRBV5-4	TRBD2	CASSLYLAGGPETQYF	TGTGCCAGCAGCTTGTATCTGGCGGGAGGGCCTGAGACCCAGTACTTC
few	TRBJ2-5	12	TRBV14	-	CASSLFGETQYF	TGTGCCAGCAGCCTTTTCGGAGAGACCCAGTACTTC
-	TRBJ1-1	15	TRBV7-3	TRBD1	CASSLGTGANTEAFF	TGTGCCAGCAGCTTAGGTACAGGGGCGAACACTGAAGCTTTCTTT
-	TRBJ1-2	13	TRBV30	-	CACGKGVNYGYTF	TGTGCCTGTGGGAAGGGGGTTAACTATGGCTACACCTTC
-	TRBJ2-5	16	TRBV6-6	TRBD1	CASSYSYRGSQETQYF	TGTGCCAGCAGTTACTCATACAGGGGGTCGCAAGAGACCCAGTACTTC
-	TRBJ1-5	14	TRBV5-4	-	CASSWFTGNQPQHF	TGTGCCAGCAGCTGGTTTACAGGCAATCAGCCCCAGCATTTT
-	TRBJ2-1	15	TRBV6-5	TRBD2	CASSPWGREGDEQFF	TGTGCCAGCAGTCCCTGGGGGCGGGAGGGGGATGAGCAGTTCTTC
once	TRBJ2-2	14	TRBV5-1	-	CASSLTGHTGELFF	TGCGCCAGCAGCTTAACAGGGCACACCGGGGAGCTGTTTTTT
-	TRBJ2-3	19	TRBV28	TRBD2	CASSPSSGTSGSVQHTQYF	TGTGCCAGCAGTCCGTCCTCCGGGACTAGCGGGAGTGTCCAACATACGCAGTATTTT
-	TRBJ2-7	15	TRBV5-8	-	CASSATPGAFYEQYF	TGTGCCAGCAGCGCGACGCCTGGAGCCTTCTACGAGCAGTACTTC
-	TRBJ2-7	14	TRBV4-1	-	CASSQVDLTYEQYF	TGCGCCAGCAGCCAAGTGGACCTTACCTACGAGCAGTACTTC
few	TRBJ1-1	13	TRBV30	TRBD1	CAWRTGIITEAFF	TGTGCCTGGAGGACAGGGATTATAACTGAAGCTTTCTTT